A single TCR beta chain is shown here with its context. Original data processing: Reference gene primer amplification in the assay estimated nucleated cell counts. Method: immunoSEQ multiplex PCR; TCRdb's copy keeps in-frame clones and lacks some. V, J and clone size were drawn from that table, and D and trimming were deduced from the DNA. Among under 250,000 clones listed, about 88% were seen once. Seattle patient enrollment occurred during active infection, with longitudinal follow-up thereafter. The data stem from a study of blood T cell repertoires in COVID-19. Overall study: Samples representing acute and convalescent COVID-19 were sourced from the United States, Italy and Spain. From T cells, B-cell-depleted T cells, or PBMCs came the material, which was cDNA or gDNA.

The CDR3 extends over 16 amino acids. After removal of 1 base from V and 4 bases from J, the junction contained 6 bases not matched to a gene. CDR1 SGHDT and CDR2 YYEEEE come from the germline V gene. The receptor comes from a man in his fifties with COVID-19, enrolled during active disease. The gene calls are TRBV5-6 and TRBJ2-3; 10 bases line up with TRBD2. Material: peripheral blood. The CDR3 sequence: CASSLLSGGFSDTQYF. CDR3 DNA: TGTGCCAGCAGCTTGCTTAGCGGGGGGTTCTCAGATACGCAGTATTTT.